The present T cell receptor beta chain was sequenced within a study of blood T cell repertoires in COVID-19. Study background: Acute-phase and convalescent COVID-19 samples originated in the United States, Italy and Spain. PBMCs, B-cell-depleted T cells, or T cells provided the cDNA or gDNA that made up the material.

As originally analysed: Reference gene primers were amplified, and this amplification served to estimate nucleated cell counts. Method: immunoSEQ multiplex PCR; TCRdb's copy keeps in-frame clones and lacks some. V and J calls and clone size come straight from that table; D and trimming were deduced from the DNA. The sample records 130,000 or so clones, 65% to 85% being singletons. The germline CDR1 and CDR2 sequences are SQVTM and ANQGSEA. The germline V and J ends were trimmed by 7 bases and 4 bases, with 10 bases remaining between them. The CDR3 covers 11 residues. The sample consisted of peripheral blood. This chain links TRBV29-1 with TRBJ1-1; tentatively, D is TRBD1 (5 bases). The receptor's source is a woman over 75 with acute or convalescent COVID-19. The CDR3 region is CSAGGGTEAFF. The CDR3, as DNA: TGCAGCGCCGGGGGGGGCACTGAAGCTTTCTTT.